Below are 31 T cell receptor beta chains sequenced from a single sample in a study of human T cells and chemical hapten exposure. Noted time point: patch test 1, 2 weeks after DPC sensitization. The treatment: therapeutic diphenylcyclopropenone sensitization with weekly scalp DPC. MiXCR was run by TCRdb on the RACE reads, yielding one entry per CDR3 protein. The sample gives 370,000 or so distinct CDR3 sequences, 4% to 5.5% of which show up once; under 3% is in the top ten. The source was whole blood, collected in connection with sensitization to the hapten diphenylcyclopropenone (DPC). Every receptor here comes from a woman aged 45-59 years with alopecia areata. Some clones in this sample may be carry-over from other donors' samples.

The chain carries TRBV7-2 and TRBJ2-7, with TRBD1 matching over 8 bases. CDR1 is SGHTA, CDR2 FQGNSA, per germline. This CDR3 has 13 amino acids. The V segment lost 5 bases and the J segment 7 bases; nucleotides outside the gene matches: 7. This CDR3 reads CASSIITGGEQYF. The CDR3 region has the DNA TGTGCCAGCAGCATAATAACAGGGGGAGAGCAGTACTTC.

This rearrangement joins TRBV12-3 or TRBV12-4 to TRBJ1-2; D is possibly TRBD1 (5 bases). V was shortened by 5 bases and J by 6 bases, with 19 bases between the two germline ends. The CDR3 is 15 residues long. CDR3: CASSPGEGVDNGYTF. CDR3 nucleotides: TGTGCCAGCAGTCCGGGAGAAGGGGTGGACAATGGCTACACCTTC.

The chain recombines TRBV27 with TRBJ2-7, with TRBD2 identical over 7 bases. The J segment lost 2 bases and the V segment lost 2 bases, leaving 3 bases of the junction unmatched. Germline V gene lookup returns CDR1 MNHEY and CDR2 SMNVEV (reference sequence). This CDR3 has 14 residues. This CDR3 reads CASSLNAGAYEQYF. CDR3 bases: TGTGCCAGCAGTTTAAACGCGGGAGCCTACGAGCAGTACTTC.

The sample holds many counts of this clonotype. The chain is built from TRBV20-1 and TRBJ2-7; TRBD2 matches 9 bases. CDR1 is DFQATT, CDR2 SNEGSKA, per germline (reference sequence). The CDR3 totals 15 residues. The trim removed 0 bases at V and 3 bases at J, leaving 6 bases unmatched. CDR3 sequence (DNA): TGCAGTGCTAGAGATCGACTAGCGGAGAACTACGAGCAGTACTTC. Protein sequence: CSARDRLAENYEQYF.

This clonotype occurred a few times. The J gene is TRBJ1-1, the V gene TRBV7-2; TRBD1 is a possible D gene (5 bases). CDR3 length: 17 residues. V lost 2 bases and J lost 4, with 20 bases in between. In germline, CDR1 is SGHTA, CDR2 FQGNSA. CDR3 sequence reads: CASSLKGPGLAGTEAFF. CDR3 DNA: TGTGCCAGCAGCTTAAAAGGGCCAGGGCTTGCGGGCACTGAAGCTTTCTTT.

This clonotype was detected a few times. V and J are TRBV13 and TRBJ1-1; possibly TRBD1 for D (5 bases). The CDR3 consists of 14 residues. The V end lost 4 bases, the J end lost 5 bases, and 14 bases lay between the germline ends. Germline CDR1 is PRHDT and CDR2 is FYEKMQ (reference sequence). CDR3 in DNA: TGTGCCAGCAGCTCGGACATACCGGTTACTGAAGCTTTCTTT. Translation: CASSSDIPVTEAFF.

The chain links TRBV6-2 or TRBV6-3 to TRBJ2-5, with a tentative D call TRBD2 (7 bases). Germline values: CDR1 MNHEY, CDR2 SVGEGT. The CDR3 runs 15 residues. Trimming removed 7 bases at V and 0 bases at J, with 15 bases between. CDR3 nucleotide sequence: TGTGCCAGCACCCACCGGGGGGCGAACCAAGAGACCCAGTACTTC. Amino acid sequence: CASTHRGANQETQYF.

Many counts were recorded for this clonotype. V usage is TRBV7-2 and J usage is TRBJ2-2; no clear D. The CDR3 length is 13 residues. Germline-derived CDR1 and CDR2 are SGHTA and FQGNSA. V was cut by 2 bases and J by 4 bases, with 5 bases left in between. Here the CDR3 reads CASSLRATGELFF. CDR3 in DNA: TGTGCCAGCAGCTTACGAGCCACCGGGGAGCTGTTTTTT.

The table lists this clonotype with many counts. This chain joins TRBV6-2 or TRBV6-3 and TRBJ2-7; D gene unclear. This CDR3 comprises 14 residues. The V gene's germline CDR1 is MNHEY and CDR2 SVGEGT. V was trimmed by 2 bases and J by 0 bases, leaving 8 bases between them. CDR3 amino acids: CASSYTVPSYEQYF. CDR3 nucleotide sequence: TGTGCCAGCAGTTACACCGTGCCCTCCTACGAGCAGTACTTC.

This chain joins TRBV4-2 and TRBJ2-7, with a tentative D call TRBD2 (6 bases). The V end was cut by 0 bases, the J end by 5 bases, with 17 bases between. Germline assignment: CDR1 LGHNA and CDR2 YNFKEQ. The length of the CDR3 is 16 residues. The CDR3 sequence: CASSQDPGTFYHEQYF. As DNA, the CDR3 is TGTGCCAGCAGCCAAGATCCCGGGACTTTCTACCACGAGCAGTACTTC.

This clonotype was observed at least ten times. V usage is TRBV5-6 and J usage is TRBJ1-3, with D hard to call. CDR1 and CDR2 (germline): SGHDT, YYEEEE. CDR3 size: 15 residues. With 6 bases removed from V and 0 bases from J, the gap between germline ends came to 13 bases. The CDR3 region is CASTALTSSGNTIYF. CDR3 DNA sequence: TGTGCCAGCACAGCTTTGACAAGCTCTGGAAACACCATATATTTT.

This clonotype has a count of ten or more. CDR3 nucleotides: TGCAGCGTTGTCGGTCAGTCCACTGAAGCTTTCTTT. Translating gives CSVVGQSTEAFF. The chain carries TRBV29-1 and TRBJ1-1; D remains ambiguous. V gave up 4 bases and J gave up 4 bases, with 10 bases separating them. This CDR3 comprises 12 residues. Germline V gives CDR1 SQVTM, CDR2 ANQGSEA.

This clonotype has a handful of counts. The rearrangement joins TRBV7-2 to TRBJ2-1, with D possibly called TRBD1 or TRBD2 (6 bases each). V lost 5 bases and J lost 3, with 11 bases in between. CDR3 length: 14 residues. CDR1 is SGHTA, CDR2 FQGNSA, per germline. CDR3 residues: CASSRGGGYNEQFF. The CDR3 coding sequence is TGTGCCAGCAGCCGCGGAGGGGGCTACAATGAGCAGTTCTTC.

With respect to this clonotype: This may be a read error: a much more frequent sequence differs by one nucleotide. The gene calls are TRBV6-5 and TRBJ2-3; 7 bases fit TRBD1. This CDR3 is built from 15 residues. Per germline, CDR1 MNHEY and CDR2 SVGAGI. This CDR3 is CASSPRGLVTGTQYF. The CDR3 bases are TGTGCCAGCAGCCCAAGGGGGCTGGTCACAGGTACGCAGTATTTT.

The chain is built from TRBV5-6 and TRBJ1-2; no definite D call. The germline V gene encodes CDR1 SGHDT and CDR2 YYEEEE. Trimming pared 4 bases from V and 2 bases from J, leaving 9 bases between. This CDR3 contains 13 residues. The DNA for the CDR3 is TGTGCCAGCAGCATTGCTACAAACTATGGCTACACCTTC. Translated, it gives CASSIATNYGYTF. Combining the CDR3 with reference TRBV5-6 and TRBJ1-2 gives the whole variable domain DAGVTQSPTHLIKTRGQQVTLRCSPKSGHDTVSWYQQALGQGPQFIFQYYEEEERQRGNFPDRFSGHQFPNYSSELNVNALLLGDSALYLCASSIATNYGYTFGSGTRLTVV.

This clonotype was observed a few times. The chain combines TRBV6-1 with TRBJ2-1; D uncertain. The germline V and J ends were trimmed by 4 bases and 13 bases, with 17 bases remaining between them. Per germline, CDR1 MNHNS and CDR2 SASEGT. This CDR3 is 13 amino acids long. The CDR3: CASSGGVGPDQFF. CDR3 coding DNA: TGTGCCAGCAGTGGTGGGGTAGGGCCAGACCAGTTCTTC.

The table lists this clonotype with many counts. V gene TRBV12-3 or TRBV12-4 combines with J gene TRBJ2-3, with 9 nucleotides matching TRBD1. The junction had 7 bases not matched to a gene; V was cut back by 8 bases and J by 1 base. This CDR3 has 15 residues. As DNA, the CDR3 is TGTGCCAGCTTATCCCGGGACAGGGGCACAGATACGCAGTATTTT. It is translated as CASLSRDRGTDTQYF.

This clonotype has a handful of counts. This chain links TRBV4-1 with TRBJ2-7, with TRBD1 matching over 9 bases. With V trimmed by 4 bases and J by 5 bases, 15 bases remained unmatched. Germline lookup yields CDR1 MGHRA and CDR2 YSYEKL. The CDR3 length is 17 residues. The CDR3 sequence is CASSLRRPGTGKNEQYF. The CDR3 nucleotides are TGCGCCAGCAGCCTACGACGTCCCGGGACAGGGAAGAACGAGCAGTACTTC.

Ten or more counts support this clonotype. V and J are TRBV29-1 and TRBJ1-2; 8 bases fit TRBD1. Germline V gene sequence: CDR1 SQVTM, CDR2 ANQGSEA. Germline trimming cut 7 bases from V and 4 bases from J; bases unmatched to any gene: 8. The CDR3 is 13 amino acids. This chain's CDR3 is CSANQGAGYGYTF. The DNA for the CDR3 is TGCAGCGCCAACCAGGGGGCTGGCTATGGCTACACCTTC.

The V and J genes are TRBV10-3 and TRBJ2-7; tentative D call: TRBD1 (6 bases). The CDR3 is made up of 12 amino acids. Germline V gene sequence: CDR1 ENHRY, CDR2 SYGVKD. The V gene lost 5 bases and the J gene lost 4 bases, with 9 bases spanning the gap. CDR3 region: CAISQGFYEQYF. CDR3 sequence (DNA): TGTGCCATCAGTCAGGGGTTTTACGAGCAGTACTTC.

There are many counts of this clonotype. The chain uses TRBV29-1 and TRBJ2-1, with D unresolved. This CDR3 spans 14 amino acids. The V and J ends lost 3 bases and 5 bases respectively, with 14 bases between them. The germline V gene has CDR1 SQVTM and CDR2 ANQGSEA. As DNA, the CDR3 is TGCAGCGTTGATTCGCGGACGGACGACAATGAGCAGTTCTTC. This translates into CSVDSRTDDNEQFF.

At least ten counts were recorded for this clonotype. The V call is TRBV12-3 or TRBV12-4, the J call TRBJ2-5, with D perhaps assigned TRBD1 or TRBD2 (5 bases each). The V gene lost 2 bases and the J gene lost 4 bases, with 8 bases spanning the gap. This CDR3 is built from 13 residues. The CDR3 nucleotides read TGTGCCAGCAGTTTATCAGGGAGAGAGACCCAGTACTTC. Translated, it gives CASSLSGRETQYF.

The V call is TRBV6-1, the J call TRBJ2-1; a weak D match, TRBD2 (7 bases). Per the germline V gene, CDR1 is MNHNS and CDR2 is SASEGT. The CDR3 loop spans 16 amino acids. With 2 bases removed from V and 6 bases from J, the gap between germline ends came to 17 bases. The CDR3 is CASSESGGMVFNEQFF. In DNA form, the CDR3 reads TGTGCCAGCAGTGAATCGGGGGGCATGGTTTTCAATGAGCAGTTCTTC.

Only a few counts were recorded for this clonotype. The chain carries TRBV18 and TRBJ1-3, with no clear D. The CDR3 has 13 residues. From germline, CDR1 is KGHSH and CDR2 LQKENI. V lost 5 bases, J lost 4 bases, and 9 bases lay in between. The CDR3 loop reads CASSVKGGNTIYF. The CDR3 DNA reads TGTGCCAGCTCAGTAAAAGGAGGAAACACCATATATTTT.

This clonotype has a handful of counts. The chain carries TRBV2 and TRBJ2-3; no definite D call. Germline V gives CDR1 SNHLY, CDR2 FYNNEI. The V end was cut by 5 bases, the J end by 6 bases, with 21 bases between. The CDR3 covers 16 residues. This CDR3 reads CASSLSELQSGDTQYF. The CDR3 coding sequence is TGTGCCAGCAGTCTTAGTGAACTCCAATCTGGTGATACGCAGTATTTT. Full variable domain (outside the CDR3, taken from reference TRBV2 and TRBJ2-3): EPEVTQTPSHQVTQMGQEVILRCVPISNHLYFYWYRQILGQKVEFLVSFYNNEISEKSEIFDDQFSVERPDGSNFTLKIRSTKLEDSAMYFCASSLSELQSGDTQYFGPGTRLTVL.

At least ten counts were recorded for this clonotype. CDR3 region: CASSDGQYSYNSPLHF. In nucleotides, the CDR3 is TGTGCCAGCAGCGATGGACAGTACTCCTATAATTCACCCCTCCACTTT. This chain connects TRBV21-1 to TRBJ1-6; the table's D call TRBD1 went unverified against the DNA. TRBV21-1 is a pseudogene. The CDR3 sequence is 16 residues long.

This clonotype was counted at least ten times. In DNA, the CDR3 is TGTGCCAGCAGCTTAGTAGCGGGGGGGCAGAGGAATGAGCAGTTCTTC. This sequence encodes CASSLVAGGQRNEQFF. This chain links TRBV7-3 with TRBJ2-1, with 11 bases matching TRBD2. Germline V gene lookup returns CDR1 SGHTA and CDR2 FQGTGA. Unmatched junction bases numbered 7, after V lost 2 bases and J lost 7 bases. The CDR3 is made up of 16 amino acids.

With respect to this clonotype: This could be a read error, since a much larger clone is one nucleotide away. The CDR3 carries no conserved terminal phenylalanine or tryptophan, so it likely arises from a read error. The genes are TRBV7-8 and TRBJ1-2, with a possible D match to TRBD1 (6 bases). With 2 bases removed from V and 2 bases from J, the gap between germline ends came to 12 bases. Germline values: CDR1 SGHVS, CDR2 FQNEAQ. The CDR3 is made up of 15 amino acids. CDR3 sequence reads: CASSLIRGPNYGYTI. In DNA form, the CDR3 reads TGTGCCAGCAGCTTAATCAGGGGTCCAAACTATGGCTACACCATC.

The chain couples TRBV28 to TRBJ2-1; TRBD2 agrees at 7 bases. J was trimmed by 7 bases and V by 8 bases; bases with no gene match: 5. The CDR3 covers 12 residues. Germline assignment: CDR1 MDHEN and CDR2 SYDVKM. The DNA of the CDR3 is TGTGCCAGCTGGACTAGAAGGAATGAGCAGTTCTTC. Its translation is CASWTRRNEQFF.

The sample holds a few counts of this clonotype. In DNA, the CDR3 is TGTGCCAGCAGCTTAAACGGCCTCGATGAGCAGTTCTTC. Encoded protein: CASSLNGLDEQFF. The genes are TRBV7-6 and TRBJ2-1; D remains ambiguous. This CDR3 region has 13 residues. The V gene lost 2 bases and the J gene lost 8 bases, with 10 bases spanning the gap. Germline V gives CDR1 SGHVS, CDR2 FNYEAQ.

This clonotype was seen repeatedly, ten times or more. The rearrangement links TRBV11-2 to TRBJ2-5; 7 bases match TRBD2. J was trimmed by 2 bases and V by 5 bases; bases with no gene match: 8. Germline lookup yields CDR1 SGHAT and CDR2 FQNNGV. The CDR3 is 15 amino acids. CDR3 sequence (DNA): TGTGCCAGCAGCCCTCGGGGAGGGCTTCAAGAGACCCAGTACTTC. This sequence encodes CASSPRGGLQETQYF.